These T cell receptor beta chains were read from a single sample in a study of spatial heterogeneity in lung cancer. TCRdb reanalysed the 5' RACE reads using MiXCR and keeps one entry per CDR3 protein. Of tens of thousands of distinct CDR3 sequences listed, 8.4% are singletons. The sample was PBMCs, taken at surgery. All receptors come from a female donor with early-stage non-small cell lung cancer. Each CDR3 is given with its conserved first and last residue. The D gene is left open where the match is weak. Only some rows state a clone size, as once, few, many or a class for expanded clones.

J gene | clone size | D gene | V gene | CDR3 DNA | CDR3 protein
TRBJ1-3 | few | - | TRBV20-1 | TGCAGTGCTACGGATCAGGGCTTAGGGCTTGGAAACACCATATATTTT | CSATDQGLGLGNTIYF
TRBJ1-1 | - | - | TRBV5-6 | TGTGCCAGCAGCTTCGCGGAGGGGAGGAGGGCTTTCTTT | CASSFAEGRRAFF
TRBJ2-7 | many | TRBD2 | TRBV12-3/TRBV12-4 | TGTGCCAGCAGGTCTAGCGGGACCTCCTACGAGCAGTACTTC | CASRSSGTSYEQYF
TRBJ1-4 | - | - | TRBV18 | TGTGCCAGCTCACCCCGGGACGTGACGATCGTCGGTGAAAAACTGTTTTTT | CASSPRDVTIVGEKLFF
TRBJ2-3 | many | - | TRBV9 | TGTGCCAGCAGCGTAGCCACGGGGTCGGATACGCAGTATTTT | CASSVATGSDTQYF
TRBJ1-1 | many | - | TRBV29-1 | TGCAGCGTGAGAGGGGGGGTCACTGAAGCTTTCTTT | CSVRGGVTEAFF
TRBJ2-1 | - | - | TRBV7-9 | TGTGCCAGCAGACCGGGACTCATCCCCTACAATGAGCAGTTCTTC | CASRPGLIPYNEQFF
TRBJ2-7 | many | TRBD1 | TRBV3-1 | TGTGCCAGCAGCCACCCCATGAGGGGGCCACCCTACGAGCAGTACTTC | CASSHPMRGPPYEQYF
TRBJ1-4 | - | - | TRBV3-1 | TGTGCCAGCAGCCAAGGGACGGTTAATGAAAAACTGTTTTTT | CASSQGTVNEKLFF
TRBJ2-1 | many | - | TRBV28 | TGTGCCAGCAGGGTGTCATTCTCCAATGAGCAGTTCTTC | CASRVSFSNEQFF
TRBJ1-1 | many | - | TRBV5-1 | TGCGCCAGCAGCTTGTCCGCGAACACTGAAGCTTTCTTT | CASSLSANTEAFF
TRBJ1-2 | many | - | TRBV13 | TGTGCCAGCAGCTTGCCGGGGGTTCAGGGAGACTATGGCTACACCTTC | CASSLPGVQGDYGYTF
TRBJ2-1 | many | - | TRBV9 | TGTGCCAGCAGCCCCATCGGGGGTGCGGCCTACAATGAGCAGTTCTTC | CASSPIGGAAYNEQFF
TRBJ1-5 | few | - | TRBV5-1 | TGCGCCAGCAGCTTGGGGCCGACCCCCAATCAGCCCCAGCATTTT | CASSLGPTPNQPQHF
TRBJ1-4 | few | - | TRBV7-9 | TGTGCCAGCAGCTTGGGGGAGTCTAATGAAAAACTGTTTTTT | CASSLGESNEKLFF
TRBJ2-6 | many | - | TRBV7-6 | TGTGCCAGCAGCTTAAGGTCTGGGGCCAACGTCCTGACTTTC | CASSLRSGANVLTF
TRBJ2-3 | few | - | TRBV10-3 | TGTGCCATCGCAACGGGGATCACAGATACGCAGTATTTT | CAIATGITDTQYF
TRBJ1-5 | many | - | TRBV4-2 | TGTGCCAGCAGCCATCCTCCCGGGGGCGGGAATAGCAATCAGCCCCAGCATTTT | CASSHPPGGGNSNQPQHF
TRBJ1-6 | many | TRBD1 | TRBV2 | TGTGCCAGCAGTGCCTCTCGGGACAGGGGGCCACCCCTCCACTTT | CASSASRDRGPPLHF
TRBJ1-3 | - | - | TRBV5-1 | TGCGCCAGCAGCTTGAAACCGCAAGGAAACACCATATATTTT | CASSLKPQGNTIYF
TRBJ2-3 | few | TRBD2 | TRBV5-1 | TGCGCCAGCAGCTCCGGACTAGCGGGAGAGTGGACAGATACGCAGTATTTT | CASSSGLAGEWTDTQYF
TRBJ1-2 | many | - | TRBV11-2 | TGTGCCAGCAGCTTAGCTCCAGGCTATGGCTACACCTTC | CASSLAPGYGYTF
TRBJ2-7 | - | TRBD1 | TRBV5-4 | TGTGCCAGCAGCTTGAAAGGGGGACAGGGGGCGCGAGAGCAGTACTTC | CASSLKGGQGAREQYF
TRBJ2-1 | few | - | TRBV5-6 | TGTGCCAGCAGCTTGGTCGGGGATGAGCAGTTCTTC | CASSLVGDEQFF
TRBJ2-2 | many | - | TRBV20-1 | TGCAGTGCTAGGTGGCCACTAAACACCGGGGAGCTGTTTTTT | CSARWPLNTGELFF
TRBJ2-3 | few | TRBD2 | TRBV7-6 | TGTGCCAGCAGCTGGGGGACTAGCGGGGGGCCCCGGGGAGATACGCAGTATTTT | CASSWGTSGGPRGDTQYF
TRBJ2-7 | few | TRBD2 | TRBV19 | TGTGCCAGTAAGGTGGGAGGGCGGAACGAGCAGTACTTC | CASKVGGRNEQYF
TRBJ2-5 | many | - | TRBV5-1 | TGCGCCAGCAGCTTCACAGCGGTCCAAGAGACCCAGTACTTC | CASSFTAVQETQYF
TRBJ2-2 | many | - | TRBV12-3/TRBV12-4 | TGTGCCAGCAGTTGGGGACTCGAAGGGGCCGGGGAGCTGTTTTTT | CASSWGLEGAGELFF
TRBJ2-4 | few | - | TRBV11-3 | TGTGCCAGCAGCTTGGGATACATTCAGTACTTC | CASSLGYIQYF
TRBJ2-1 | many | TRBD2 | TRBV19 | TGTGCCAGTAGCGTGCAGCGGGGGGCCTACAATGAGCAGTTCTTC | CASSVQRGAYNEQFF
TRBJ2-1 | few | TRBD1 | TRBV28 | TGTGCCAGCAGGTTCCAGGGGGTCTACAATGAGCAGTTCTTC | CASRFQGVYNEQFF
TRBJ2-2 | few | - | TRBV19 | TGTGCCAGTAGTCAGGTCTCAGCTACCGGGGAGCTGTTTTTT | CASSQVSATGELFF
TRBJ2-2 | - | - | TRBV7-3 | TGTGCCAGCAGCTCAGGGGCTTACACCGGGGAGCTGTTTTTT | CASSSGAYTGELFF
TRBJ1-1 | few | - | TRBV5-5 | TGTGCCAGCAGCTTGGATCCAGAGCTAAGGACTGAAGCTTTCTTT | CASSLDPELRTEAFF
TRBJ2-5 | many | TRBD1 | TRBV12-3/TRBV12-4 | TGTGCCAGCACTCGGACAGGGAGGCAAGAGACCCAGTACTTC | CASTRTGRQETQYF
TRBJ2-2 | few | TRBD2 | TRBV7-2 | TGTGCCAGCAGCTTGGACAGCCTAGCGGGTTACACCGGGGAGCTGTTTTTT | CASSLDSLAGYTGELFF
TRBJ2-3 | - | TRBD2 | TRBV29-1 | TGCAGCGTTGAAGAGAGACTAGCCACAGATACGCAGTATTTT | CSVEERLATDTQYF
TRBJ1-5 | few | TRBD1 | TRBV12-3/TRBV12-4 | TGTGCCAGCAGGACTGCGGGGACAGGGGTTCAGCCCCAGCATTTT | CASRTAGTGVQPQHF
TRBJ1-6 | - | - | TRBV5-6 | TGTGCCAGCAGCTTAGGTGGAGGCGTTCATAATTCACCCCTCCACTTT | CASSLGGGVHNSPLHF
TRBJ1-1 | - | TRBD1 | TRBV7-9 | TGTGCCAGCAGCTCGACAGGGTTCACTGAAGCTTTCTTT | CASSSTGFTEAFF
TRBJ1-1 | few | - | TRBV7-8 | TGTGCCAGCAGCTTAAGGAAGAACACTGAAGCTTTCTTT | CASSLRKNTEAFF
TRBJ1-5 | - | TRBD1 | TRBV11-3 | TGTGCCAGCAGCTGGGACAGGGCCAATCAGCCCCAGCATTTT | CASSWDRANQPQHF
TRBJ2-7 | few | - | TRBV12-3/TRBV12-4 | TGTGCCAGCACCCTCTGGGGATTTGGCGAGCAGTACTTC | CASTLWGFGEQYF
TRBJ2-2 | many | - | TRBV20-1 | TGCAGTGCTAGATACACCGGGGAGCTGTTTTTT | CSARYTGELFF
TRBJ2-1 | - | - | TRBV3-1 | TGTGCCAGCAGCCAGGTCCAATTATCCTACAATGAGCAGTTCTTC | CASSQVQLSYNEQFF
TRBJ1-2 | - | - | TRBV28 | TGTGCCAGCAGTTTCCCAGATGGGTTTCGGGGCTACACCTTC | CASSFPDGFRGYTF
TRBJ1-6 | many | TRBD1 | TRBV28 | TGTGCCAGCAGTTTCGGCGGGGACAGCTCCTATAATTCACCCCTCCACTTT | CASSFGGDSSYNSPLHF
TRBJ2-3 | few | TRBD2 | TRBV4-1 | TGCGCCAGCAGCCAAGATAGGCGGGGGGGAAATACGCAGTATTTT | CASSQDRRGGNTQYF
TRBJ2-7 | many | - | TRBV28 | TGTGCCTCGCGGAGCTCCTACGAGCAGTACTTC | CASRSSYEQYF
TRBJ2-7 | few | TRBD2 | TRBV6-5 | TGTGCCAGCAGCTCCGGGACTAGCGGGCCCTACGAGCAGTACTTC | CASSSGTSGPYEQYF
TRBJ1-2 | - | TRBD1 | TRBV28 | TGTGCCAGCAGTTTATACTTGGGGACAGGGGATGGCTACACCTTC | CASSLYLGTGDGYTF
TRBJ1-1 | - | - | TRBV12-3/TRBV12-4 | TGTGCCAGCAGTTCCCGTCCAGTGGGGGCCTTT | CASSSRPVGAF
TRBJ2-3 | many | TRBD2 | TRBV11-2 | TGTGCCAGCAGCTCCCGACTAGCGGGAAAGGCAGATACGCAGTATTTT | CASSSRLAGKADTQYF
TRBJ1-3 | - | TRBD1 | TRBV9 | TGTGCCAGCAGTAGGACAGGGCGAAACACCATATATTTT | CASSRTGRNTIYF